This TCR beta chain was captured by sequencing in a study of beta chain features in type 1 diabetes (dated by TCRdb to the late 2010s). Describing the broader study: Mean age, gender distribution, total cell number and subset yield did not differ between patients and healthy donors. A total of 90 million to 130 million sorted cells were examined across all samples, and a strong correlation was observed between cell number per subset and RNA yield. The study compared TCRB repertoires of sorted circulating CD4+ T cell subsets between recently diagnosed type 1 diabetes patients and matched healthy donors. Whereas all 30 or so donors provided naive and central memory subsets, regulatory and stem cell-like memory subsets were isolated from just 8 patients and roughly eight healthy donors.

Broader findings and caveats from the paper: In all four CD4+ subsets, TCRB CDR3 length was moderately but significantly shorter in type 1 diabetes patients. Shorter templates might have been favored by PCR, but patient and control samples were amplified and corrected together, so both groups would have been affected equally by any skew. Because small numbers of individuals were included in the HLA sub-analyses, any influence of HLA type on TCRB rearrangement was left unresolved. Naive, central memory and regulatory TCRB repertoires appeared to be more alike among patients than among healthy donors. Because cDNA was sequenced instead of genomic DNA, activated cells with high expression could be over-represented, although the groups did not differ in activation or CD3 levels. Fewer insertions and more nucleotide deletions at VDJ recombination sites were observed in patients with type 1 diabetes, implying thymic rearrangement abnormalities.

A single peripheral blood draw of 90 to 150 mL on average was collected from each donor into heparinised tubes. Naive, central memory, regulatory and stem cell-like memory CD4+ T cells were sorted on a BD FACSAria II using a panel including CD45RO, CCR7, CD25, CD127, CD95 and CD27. Every sorted population had a purity above 95%. PBMCs were isolated right away by Lymphoprep density gradient centrifugation and were stained directly, without culture. So that batch effects would be minimized, each experiment stained and sorted samples in pairs, pairing one healthy donor with one patient. The junction shows trimming of 8 bases on V and 6 bases on J, plus 18 bases between the germline ends. CDR1 and CDR2 are read off the germline V gene (reference sequence) as WNHNN and SYGVQD. From its cysteine to its phenylalanine, the CDR3 spans 14 amino acids. The DNA shown is the 42-base CDR3, in frame from base 1.

With regard to this clone: Its antigen specificity is not known. The input lacks base qualities; no much larger clone sits a single base away.

All of the isolated RNA was reverse transcribed with the High Capacity cDNA Reverse Transcription Kit, so expressed TCRB transcripts were sequenced. Deep immunoSEQ sequencing was performed on naive, central memory and regulatory T cell samples, with an average of roughly 3.6 million total reads per sample. Sorted cells were lysed in RLT buffer and RNA was extracted with DNase-treated RNeasy Micro or Mini kits, depending on cell number. Each cell subset was processed separately to prevent cross-contamination, with patient and healthy donor samples processed together. The immunoSEQ multiplex PCR was used to amplify TCRB sequences from cDNA, yielding 87-bp fragments that span the CDR3 region. The amplicons were sequenced using the Illumina HiSeq platform. From the authors' description of their analysis: Synthetic template baselines were used to correct PCR bias computationally, reads within Hamming distance 2 were collapsed together, and singletons that could not be merged were discarded. Reads were aligned to IMGT to assign V, D and J genes, CDR3 length, and insertions or deletions at six rearrangement sites. Clonotype counts were normalized to sorted cell number within each subset before computing true diversity and Gini coefficients with the tcR R package. Repertoire sharing was quantified using the overlap coefficient calculated on TCRB nucleotide sequences. Out-of-frame TCRB sequences from naive cells were analyzed to stand in for the pre-selection repertoire. TCRdb retrieved this table from immuneACCESS and kept in-frame rearrangements only. Not all clones are present; in checked studies, unresolved V genes account for under half, and no reason is known for the remainder. V and J calls plus clone size are reproduced from that table; the DNA served to infer D and trimming. Present in this sample are hundreds of thousands of clones, under 15% of which were seen just once. The ten largest clones add up to approximately 0.022% of the sample.

The sequenced material came from naive CD4+ T cells from blood. What the cell subset or site label conveys for this sample: true naive CD4+ T cells. The V and J segments used are TRBV10-1 and TRBJ2-3; the D gene is not confidently resolved. The receptor comes from a man aged 18 to 29 with type 1 diabetes. CDR3 reads: CASSWGLSSDTQYF. The DNA reads as follows: TGCGCCAGCTCGTGGGGTCTCTCTTCGGATACGCAGTATTTT.